These 10 T cell receptor beta chains were all obtained from the same sample, sequenced in a study of molecular identifiers for immune sequencing clone quantification. Each CDR3 protein is one row after TCRdb ran MiXCR on the PCR reads. The sample gives about 500,000 distinct CDR3 sequences, around 21% of which show up once; 0.7% to 1% is in the top ten. Material for sequencing was naive CD8+ T cells from blood, with Jurkat cell RNA spiked in. The sample's subset: FACS-sorted CD8+CD4-CCR7+CD45RA+ naive T cells. These receptors were collected from a human donor in good health. Some libraries in this study had Jurkat cell RNA spiked in.

This clonotype was picked up a small number of times. One end of the junction does not line up with germline, which may come from a read error. The chain recombines TRBV29-1 with TRBJ2-7; D is uncertain. The CDR3 extends over 11 amino acids. Germline-derived CDR1 and CDR2 are SQVTM and ANQGSEA. Here the CDR3 reads CSVEVGYEQYF. The CDR3 DNA reads as TGCAGCGTCGAAGTCGGATACGAGCAGTACTTC.

This clonotype was recorded many times. The rearrangement uses TRBV7-6 and TRBJ1-5; the D gene is possibly TRBD1 (5 bases). The CDR3 length is 14 residues. V dropped 3 bases and J dropped 7 bases, with 13 bases sitting between them. Germline assignment: CDR1 SGHVS and CDR2 FNYEAQ. CDR3 region: CASSLGGASQPQHF. CDR3 nucleotide sequence: TGTGCCAGCAGCTTGGGAGGGGCTAGCCAGCCCCAGCATTTT.

This clonotype appeared a few times. J is TRBJ1-1 and V is TRBV5-4; D is perhaps TRBD1 (5 bases). Germline loops: CDR1 SGHNT, CDR2 YYREEE (reference sequence). V gave up 1 base and J gave up 1 base, with 11 bases separating them. There are 15 residues in the CDR3. The CDR3 nucleotides read TGTGCCAGCAGCTTGCAGGGTCGCCCGAACACTGAAGCTTTCTTT. As protein: CASSLQGRPNTEAFF. Full variable domain (remainder filled in from reference TRBV5-4 and TRBJ1-1): ETGVTQSPTHLIKTRGQQVTLRCSSQSGHNTVSWYQQALGQGPQFIFQYYREEENGRGNFPPRFSGLQFPNYSSELNVNALELDDSALYLCASSLQGRPNTEAFFGQGTRLTVV.

The chain recombines TRBV30 with TRBJ2-2; D not resolved. Trimming took 1 base from V and 6 from J, leaving 6 bases between them. CDR1 and CDR2 (germline): GTSNPN, SVGIG (reference sequence). The length of the CDR3 is 12 residues. The CDR3 reads CAWSDVAGELFF. DNA of the CDR3: TGTGCCTGGAGTGACGTGGCCGGGGAGCTGTTTTTT. The full variable domain, its missing parts supplied by reference TRBV30 and TRBJ2-2, is SQTIHQWPATLVQPVGSPLSLECTVEGTSNPNLYWYRQAAGRGLQLLFYSVGIGQISSEVPQNLSASRPQDRQFILSSKKLLLSDSGFYLCAWSDVAGELFFGEGSRLTVL.

Ten or more counts support this clonotype. This rearrangement joins TRBV7-8 to TRBJ2-1; 9 bases line up with TRBD2. The V gene end was trimmed by 2 bases and the J gene end by 8 bases; junction bases not matched to a gene: 7. Germline V gives CDR1 SGHVS, CDR2 FQNEAQ. There are 15 residues in the CDR3. The CDR3 protein is CASSLSSGEKDEQFF. The DNA for the CDR3 is TGTGCCAGCAGCTTATCTAGCGGGGAAAAGGATGAGCAGTTCTTC.

This clonotype has a handful of counts. The V call is TRBV14, the J call TRBJ2-1; possibly TRBD2 for D (6 bases). The CDR3 covers 15 residues. Trimming took off 1 base at V and 4 bases at J, with 11 bases between the two ends. The germline CDR1 and CDR2 sequences are SGHDN and FVKESK. The CDR3 here is CASSQGGGVYNEQFF. The CDR3 DNA sequence: TGTGCCAGCAGCCAAGGGGGCGGGGTATACAATGAGCAGTTCTTC.

The table lists this clonotype with a few counts. The rearrangement joins TRBV4-1 to TRBJ2-5; 10 bases fit TRBD2. Germline V gene lookup returns CDR1 MGHRA and CDR2 YSYEKL. The V and J ends lost 3 bases and 5 bases, in that order; junction bases with no gene match: 3. The CDR3 is 14 amino acids. This chain's CDR3 is CASSQQTSGETQYF. CDR3 coding DNA: TGCGCCAGCAGCCAGCAGACTAGCGGGGAGACCCAGTACTTC.

As concerns this clonotype: A read error may explain this, as a much larger clone is one base away. V usage is TRBV28 and J usage is TRBJ2-3; TRBD2 matches 11 bases. The CDR3 consists of 16 residues. Germline V lookup: CDR1 MDHEN, CDR2 SYDVKM. The CDR3: CTSSFYLLAGVDTQYF. CDR3 in DNA: TGTACCAGCAGTTTTTATCTACTAGCGGGAGTTGATACGCAGTATTTT.

The chain uses TRBV9 and TRBJ1-3, with 8 positions matching TRBD1. This CDR3 comprises 16 residues. Germline CDR1 and CDR2: SGDLS and YYNGEE. J lost 5 bases, V lost 4 bases, and 11 bases had no gene match. The chain's CDR3 is CASSQLAGGGRNTIYF. CDR3 nucleotides: TGTGCCAGCAGCCAGTTAGCAGGGGGCGGTCGAAACACCATATATTTT.

At least ten counts were recorded for this clonotype. The gene calls are TRBV6-2 or TRBV6-3 and TRBJ2-7; no definite D call. The CDR3 runs 13 residues. CDR1 and CDR2 from the germline V gene are MNHEY and SVGEGT. Trimming stripped 5 bases from V and 7 bases from J, with 15 bases between. The CDR3 protein is CASSESLPSEQYF. CDR3 sequence (DNA): TGTGCCAGCAGTGAGTCTTTGCCTTCGGAGCAGTACTTC.